These 17 T cell receptor beta chains were all obtained from the same sample, sequenced in a study of molecular identifiers for immune sequencing clone quantification. TCRdb re-called the PCR reads with MiXCR, one entry per CDR3 protein. The sample includes approximately 41,000 distinct CDR3 sequences, roughly 19% seen only once; the top ten take roughly 0.99%. Sequences were obtained from naive CD8+ T cells from blood, with Jurkat cell RNA spiked in. Subset in this sample: FACS-sorted CD8+CD4-CCR7+CD45RA+ naive T cells. These receptors originate from a human donor in good health. Some libraries in this study had Jurkat cell RNA spiked in.

The sample holds many counts of this clonotype. The chain employs TRBV30 and TRBJ2-3; no reliable D call. The CDR3 is 13 residues long. V lost 2 bases, J lost 0 bases, and 6 bases lay in between. Germline CDR1 reads GTSNPN; CDR2 reads SVGIG (reference sequence). CDR3 nucleotides: TGTGCCTGGAGTCTAGAAAGCACAGATACGCAGTATTTT. Protein product: CAWSLESTDTQYF. The variable domain in full, with the rest retrieved from reference TRBV30 and TRBJ2-3, is SQTIHQWPATLVQPVGSPLSLECTVEGTSNPNLYWYRQAAGRGLQLLFYSVGIGQISSEVPQNLSASRPQDRQFILSSKKLLLSDSGFYLCAWSLESTDTQYFGPGTRLTVL.

On this clonotype itself: This sequence may be a read error, since a much larger clone differs from it by one base. The CDR3: CSARVNTVQYF. CDR3 DNA sequence: TGCAGTGCTAGAGTGAACACAGTTCAGTACTTC. V gene TRBV20-1 combines with J gene TRBJ2-5; D is ambiguous. The V and J ends lost 1 base and 11 bases respectively, with 11 bases between them. This CDR3 contains 11 residues. CDR1 is DFQATT and CDR2 is SNEGSKA in the germline V gene (reference sequence).

Regarding this clonotype: Since the CDR3 does not end with the conserved phenylalanine or tryptophan, this likely comes from a read error. The DNA is left out, because the CDR3 cannot be placed on it with certainty; the CDR3 is given as TCRdb lists it. The J gene is TRBJ1-1, the V gene TRBV7-9; the tabulated D call, TRBD1, remains unverified against the DNA. The V gene's germline CDR1 is SEHNR and CDR2 FQNEAQ (reference sequence). The CDR3 spans 13 residues, counting both ends. This CDR3 reads CASTLPPNTEALY.

This clonotype was recorded at least ten times. The chain recombines TRBV18 with TRBJ2-1; 7 nucleotides agree with TRBD2. Trimming removed 2 bases from V and 7 bases from J; junction bases left unmatched: 8. There are 15 residues in the CDR3. The germline V gene has CDR1 KGHSH and CDR2 LQKENI. Written as DNA, the CDR3 is TGTGCCAGCTCACCATTGAGCGGGGCCTTAAATGAGCAGTTCTTC. It encodes CASSPLSGALNEQFF.

This clonotype was seen repeatedly, ten times or more. This chain uses TRBV15 with TRBJ2-5; D could derive from TRBD1 or TRBD2 (5 bases each). Trimming took 3 bases from V and 1 from J, leaving 18 bases between them. Germline V gene data show CDR1 as LNHNV and CDR2 as YYDKDF (reference sequence). CDR3 length equals 17 residues. The CDR3 coding sequence is TGTGCCACCAGCAGTCATCACCTGGGACGGACCCAAGAGACCCAGTACTTC. Its protein product is CATSSHHLGRTQETQYF.

This clonotype was detected ten times or more. The chain uses TRBV7-9 and TRBJ2-7, with 7 bases matching TRBD1. V trimming: 6 bases; J trimming: 0 bases; junction bases outside the gene matches: 2. Germline assignment: CDR1 SEHNR and CDR2 FQNEAQ (reference sequence). This CDR3 contains 13 residues. The CDR3: CASRGGLSYEQYF. As DNA, the CDR3 is TGTGCCAGCAGAGGGGGCCTCTCCTACGAGCAGTACTTC.

This clonotype was seen repeatedly, ten times or more. The chain links TRBV19 to TRBJ1-1; D is uncertain. This CDR3 spans 13 amino acids. Germline V CDR1 and CDR2: LNHDA, SQIVND (reference sequence). Trimming took 3 bases from V and 0 from J, leaving 5 bases between them. This CDR3 is CASSISLNTEAFF. The CDR3, as DNA: TGTGCCAGTAGTATTTCCCTGAACACTGAAGCTTTCTTT.

This clonotype occurred many times. The rearrangement links TRBV23-1 to TRBJ1-1; D remains unclear. TRBV23-1 is treated as an ORF (open reading frame) with a function not yet certain. V gave up 0 bases and J gave up 0 bases, with 8 bases separating them. This CDR3 is 15 amino acids long. The CDR3 spells CASSQSKGMNTEAFF. The CDR3 DNA reads TGCGCCAGCAGTCAATCGAAGGGCATGAACACTGAAGCTTTCTTT.

This clonotype occurred many times. The J gene is TRBJ1-2, the V gene TRBV4-3, with D perhaps TRBD1 (5 bases). Germline V CDR1 and CDR2: LGHNA, YSLEER. V dropped 1 base and J dropped 4 bases, with 19 bases sitting between them. The length of the CDR3 is 17 residues. DNA for the CDR3: TGCGCCAGCAGCCAAGGGTCTATGGGTCAGGGAGGCTATGGCTACACCTTC. This encodes CASSQGSMGQGGYGYTF.

This clonotype was observed many times. This sequence joins TRBV7-6 and TRBJ1-1, with 7 bases that match TRBD1. Germline V gene lookup returns CDR1 SGHVS and CDR2 FNYEAQ. Losses at the gene ends were 0 bases for V and 6 bases for J; bases not matched to a gene: 7. There are 15 residues in the CDR3. The CDR3 DNA reads as TGTGCCAGCAGCTTAGCGCCTGGGACAGCCTCTGAAGCTTTCTTT. Protein sequence: CASSLAPGTASEAFF.

This clonotype was counted ten times or more. The V and J genes are TRBV30 and TRBJ2-7; D is possibly TRBD2 (5 bases). V was trimmed by 5 bases and J by 4 bases, leaving 12 bases between them. Germline V gives CDR1 GTSNPN, CDR2 SVGIG (reference sequence). The CDR3 is 12 amino acids. CDR3 region: CAWEPTGYEQYF. CDR3 nucleotide sequence: TGTGCCTGGGAACCCACGGGGTACGAGCAGTACTTC.

This clonotype has ten or more counts. This chain links TRBV13 with TRBJ2-3; D unclear. The ends were cut back, 5 bases at V and 1 base at J, with 13 bases in the middle. The CDR3 sequence is 15 residues long. The germline gives CDR1 PRHDT, CDR2 FYEKMQ (reference sequence). The CDR3 protein is CASSPLASGTDTQYF. In nucleotides, the CDR3 is TGTGCCAGCAGCCCCTTGGCGTCCGGCACAGATACGCAGTATTTT. The variable domain in full, with the rest retrieved from reference TRBV13 and TRBJ2-3, is AAGVIQSPRHLIKEKRETATLKCYPIPRHDTVYWYQQGPGQDPQFLISFYEKMQSDKGSIPDRFSAQQFSDYHSELNMSSLELGDSALYFCASSPLASGTDTQYFGPGTRLTVL.

The rearrangement links TRBV5-3 to TRBJ2-5, with TRBD2 matching over 11 bases. TRBV5-3 is an ORF, and what it does is uncertain. The J segment lost 5 bases and the V segment lost 8 bases, leaving 14 bases of the junction unmatched. This CDR3 is built from 16 residues. CDR3: CASNPGVAGGLETQYF. The CDR3 DNA is TGTGCCAGCAACCCCGGGGTAGCGGGAGGGCTTGAGACCCAGTACTTC.

This clonotype has a count of ten or more. The CDR3 DNA reads TGTGCCAGCAGTGAATATTGGGGCAGTCCCTATGAAAAACTGTTTTTT. Translating gives CASSEYWGSPYEKLFF. The J gene is TRBJ1-4, the V gene TRBV25-1, with a possible D match to TRBD1 (5 bases). Germline CDR1 and CDR2: MGHDK and SYGVNS. V was cut by 0 bases and J by 6 bases, with 14 bases left in between. This CDR3 spans 16 amino acids.

This clonotype has a count of ten or more. This chain uses TRBV6-2 or TRBV6-3 with TRBJ2-5; D possibly corresponds to TRBD1 (6 bases). This CDR3 region has 16 residues. V lost 0 bases and J lost 1, with 12 bases in between. Germline CDR1 reads MNHEY; CDR2 reads SVGEGT. Written as DNA, the CDR3 is TGTGCCAGCAGTTACTCCCGGGACACCTCCCAAGAGACCCAGTACTTC. This translates into CASSYSRDTSQETQYF.

With regard to this clonotype: A read error may be the cause here, since a much bigger clone is one base away. This is likely a read error, given that the CDR3 carries no conserved phenylalanine or tryptophan at its end. The V and J genes are TRBV6-4 and TRBJ1-5, with 12 bases identical to TRBD1. The CDR3 spans 17 residues. Germline loops: CDR1 MRHNA, CDR2 SNTAGT. The V segment lost 11 bases and the J segment 0 bases; nucleotides outside the gene matches: 11. The CDR3 protein is CAGRDRGPFYSNQPQHS. The DNA for the CDR3 is TGTGCCGGCCGGGACAGGGGGCCCTTTTATAGCAATCAGCCCCAGCATTCT.

This clonotype was observed many times. This chain uses TRBV20-1 with TRBJ2-3, with D perhaps matching TRBD1 (5 bases). Trimming took 4 bases from V and 2 from J, leaving 16 bases between them. This CDR3 is 15 amino acids long. Per the germline V gene, CDR1 is DFQATT and CDR2 is SNEGSKA (reference sequence). The CDR3 DNA is TGCAGTGCTACTCCTACAGGACAAGACACAGATACGCAGTATTTT. Translation gives CSATPTGQDTDTQYF.